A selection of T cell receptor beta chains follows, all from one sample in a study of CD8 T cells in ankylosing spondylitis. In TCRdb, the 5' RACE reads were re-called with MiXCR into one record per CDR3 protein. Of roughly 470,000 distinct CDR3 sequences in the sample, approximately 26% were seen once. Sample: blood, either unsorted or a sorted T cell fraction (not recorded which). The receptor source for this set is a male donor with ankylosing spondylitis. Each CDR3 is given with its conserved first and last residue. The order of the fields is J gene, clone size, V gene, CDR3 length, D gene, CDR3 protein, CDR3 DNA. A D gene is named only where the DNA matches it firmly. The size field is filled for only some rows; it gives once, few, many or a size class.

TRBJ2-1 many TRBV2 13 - CASGPTKTGEQFF TGTGCCAGCGGGCCCACTAAGACTGGTGAGCAGTTCTTC
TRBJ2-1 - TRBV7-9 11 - CASSLEAEQFF TGTGCCAGCAGCTTGGAAGCAGAGCAGTTCTTC
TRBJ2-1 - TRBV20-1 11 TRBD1 CSAQQGYEQFF TGCAGTGCACAACAGGGGTATGAGCAGTTCTTC
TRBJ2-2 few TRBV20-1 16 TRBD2 CSARALAGARTGELFF TGCAGTGCTAGAGCGCTAGCGGGAGCCCGCACCGGGGAGCTGTTTTTT
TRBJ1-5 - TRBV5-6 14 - CASSLRGVNQPQHF TGTGCCAGCAGCTTAAGAGGGGTCAATCAGCCCCAGCATTTT
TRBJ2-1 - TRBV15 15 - CATSRDERGYNEQFF TGTGCCACCAGCAGAGATGAGAGGGGCTACAATGAGCAGTTCTTC
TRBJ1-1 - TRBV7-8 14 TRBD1 CASSNPLGTGEAFF TGTGCCAGCAGCAACCCGCTGGGGACAGGTGAAGCTTTCTTT
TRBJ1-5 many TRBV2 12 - CASRDSNQPQHF TGTGCCAGCAGGGACAGCAATCAGCCCCAGCATTTT
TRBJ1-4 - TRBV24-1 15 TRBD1 CATSDPTGSGEKLFF TGTGCCACCAGTGATCCGACAGGGTCGGGTGAAAAACTGTTTTTT
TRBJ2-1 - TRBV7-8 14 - CASSSQASVNEQFF TGTGCCAGCAGCTCCCAGGCTAGTGTGAATGAGCAGTTCTTC
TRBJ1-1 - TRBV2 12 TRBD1 CASMGTGSEAFF TGTGCCAGCATGGGGACAGGGAGTGAAGCTTTCTTT
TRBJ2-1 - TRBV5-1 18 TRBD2 CASSRLGPLAGVPNEQFF TGCGCCAGCAGCCGGCTGGGGCCCCTAGCGGGAGTACCCAATGAGCAGTTCTTC
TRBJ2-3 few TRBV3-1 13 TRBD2 CASSPGLASPKYF TGTGCCAGCAGCCCCGGACTAGCCTCTCCAAAGTATTTT
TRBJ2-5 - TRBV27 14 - CASSFERARETQYF TGTGCCAGCAGTTTTGAGAGGGCTCGCGAGACCCAGTACTTC
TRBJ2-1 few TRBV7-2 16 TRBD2 CASSSILAGGLNEQFF TGTGCCAGCAGCTCCATCCTAGCGGGAGGGCTTAATGAGCAGTTCTTC
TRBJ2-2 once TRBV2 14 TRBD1 CASSPDRVTGELFF TGTGCCAGCAGCCCGGACAGGGTCACCGGGGAGCTGTTTTTT
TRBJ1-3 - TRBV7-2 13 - CASSPIRGNTIYF TGTGCCAGCAGCCCAATCAGGGGAAACACCATATATTTT
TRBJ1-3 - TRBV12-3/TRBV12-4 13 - CASSSRAGNTIYF TGTGCCAGCAGTTCCAGAGCGGGAAACACCATATATTTT
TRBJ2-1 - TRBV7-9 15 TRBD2 CASRRSGGGYNEQFF TGTGCCAGCAGACGTAGCGGGGGCGGATACAATGAGCAGTTCTTC
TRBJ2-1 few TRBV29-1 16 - CSVNIAERSSYNEQFF TGCAGCGTGAATATAGCGGAGAGGAGCTCCTACAATGAGCAGTTCTTC
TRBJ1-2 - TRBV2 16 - CASSEWAGVHNYGYTF TGTGCCAGCAGTGAATGGGCAGGGGTTCATAACTATGGCTACACCTTC
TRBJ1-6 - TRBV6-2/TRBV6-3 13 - CASRWEGLSTLHF TGTGCCAGCAGGTGGGAAGGACTCTCCACCCTCCACTTT
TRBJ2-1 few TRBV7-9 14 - CASQGISVDNEQFF TGTGCCTCACAGGGAATATCGGTCGACAATGAGCAGTTCTTC
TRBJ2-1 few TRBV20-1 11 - CSAAGANEQFF TGCAGTGCTGCGGGCGCCAATGAGCAGTTCTTC
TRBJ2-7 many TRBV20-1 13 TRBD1 CSVSTGGSYEQYF TGCAGTGTCTCCACAGGGGGCTCCTACGAGCAGTACTTC
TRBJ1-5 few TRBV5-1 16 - CASSPSPGLRNQPQHF TGCGCCAGCAGCCCATCCCCGGGACTACGCAATCAGCCCCAGCATTTT
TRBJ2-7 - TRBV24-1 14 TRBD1 CATSDRTGRYEQYF TGTGCCACCAGTGACCGGACAGGGAGGTACGAGCAGTACTTC
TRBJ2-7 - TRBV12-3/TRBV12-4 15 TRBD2 CASSLLAGTSYEQYF TGTGCCAGCAGTTTGCTAGCGGGTACTTCCTACGAGCAGTACTTC
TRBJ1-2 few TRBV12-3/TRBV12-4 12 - CASSFGNYGYTF TGTGCCAGCAGTTTTGGGAACTATGGCTACACCTTC
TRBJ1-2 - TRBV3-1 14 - CASSQVGGDYGYTF TGTGCCAGCAGCCAAGTTGGGGGCGACTATGGCTACACCTTC
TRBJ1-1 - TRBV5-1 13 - CASSLAGVTEAFF TGCGCCAGCAGCTTGGCAGGGGTTACTGAAGCTTTCTTT
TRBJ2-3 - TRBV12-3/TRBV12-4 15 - CASSLMRGGTDTQYF TGTGCCAGCAGTTTAATGAGGGGCGGCACAGATACGCAGTATTTT
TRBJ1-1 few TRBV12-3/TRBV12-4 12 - CASRILGTEAFF TGTGCCAGCAGGATTCTGGGGACTGAAGCTTTCTTT
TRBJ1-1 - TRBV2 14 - CASSDYGGYTEAFF TGTGCCAGCAGTGACTACGGGGGGTACACTGAAGCTTTCTTT
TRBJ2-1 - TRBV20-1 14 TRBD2 CSHKAGGPYNEQFF TGCAGTCACAAAGCGGGAGGGCCGTACAATGAGCAGTTCTTC
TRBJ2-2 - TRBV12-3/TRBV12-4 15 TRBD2 CASSFRSGRVGELFF TGTGCCAGCAGTTTCAGGAGCGGGAGGGTCGGGGAGCTGTTTTTT
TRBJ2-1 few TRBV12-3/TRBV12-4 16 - CASSFSSGEMYNEQFF TGTGCCAGCAGTTTCTCGTCGGGGGAAATGTACAATGAGCAGTTCTTC
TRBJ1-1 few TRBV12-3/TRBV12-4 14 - CASSPNARGTEAFF TGTGCCAGCAGTCCCAACGCTCGGGGCACTGAAGCTTTCTTT
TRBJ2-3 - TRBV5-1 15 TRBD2 CASSPGAGETDTQYF TGCGCCAGCAGCCCTGGAGCGGGAGAGACAGATACGCAGTATTTT
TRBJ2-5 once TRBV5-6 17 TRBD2 CASSSTPSGRAQETQYF TGTGCCAGCAGCTCTACCCCTAGCGGGCGAGCCCAAGAGACCCAGTACTTC
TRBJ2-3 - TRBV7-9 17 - CASSLRGTKGVTDTQYF TGTGCCAGCAGCTTACGGGGGACAAAGGGGGTCACAGATACGCAGTATTTT
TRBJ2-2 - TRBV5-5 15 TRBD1 CASSQRQGENGELFF TGTGCCAGCAGCCAAAGACAGGGGGAAAACGGGGAGCTGTTTTTT
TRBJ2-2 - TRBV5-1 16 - CASSLGVTENTGELFF TGCGCCAGCAGCTTGGGCGTTACAGAGAACACCGGGGAGCTGTTTTTT
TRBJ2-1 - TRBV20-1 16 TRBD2 CCAEGASGSDYNEQFF TGCTGTGCTGAAGGAGCTAGCGGGAGCGATTACAATGAGCAGTTCTTC
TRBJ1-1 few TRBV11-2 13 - CASSLSLDTEAFF TGTGCCAGCAGCTTAAGTCTGGACACTGAAGCTTTCTTT
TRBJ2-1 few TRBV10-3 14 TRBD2 CAISVSGGPGEQFF TGTGCCATCAGTGTATCGGGAGGGCCTGGTGAGCAGTTCTTC
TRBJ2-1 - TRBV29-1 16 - CSCGTTSFSSYNEQFF TGCAGCTGCGGGACAACAAGCTTTTCCAGCTACAATGAGCAGTTCTTC
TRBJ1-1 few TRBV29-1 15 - CSTVAATGSVSEAFF TGCAGCACAGTGGCGGCCACAGGGTCCGTCTCTGAAGCTTTCTTT
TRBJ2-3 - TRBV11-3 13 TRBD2 CASRTSWAETQYF TGTGCCAGCCGGACTAGTTGGGCAGAAACGCAGTATTTT
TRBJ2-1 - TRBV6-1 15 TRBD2 CASSESGTSGSEQFF TGTGCCAGCAGTGAGTCCGGGACTAGCGGTAGTGAGCAGTTCTTC
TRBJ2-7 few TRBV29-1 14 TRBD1 CSAVRDRDSYEQYF TGCAGCGCAGTCCGGGACAGGGATTCCTACGAGCAGTACTTC
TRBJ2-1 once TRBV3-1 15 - CASSPSLGTYNEQFF TGTGCCAGCAGCCCTAGCCTCGGGACATACAATGAGCAGTTCTTC
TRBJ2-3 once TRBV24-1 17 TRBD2 CATSDSLAGGTTDTQYF TGTGCCACCAGTGATTCATTAGCGGGAGGTACCACAGATACGCAGTATTTT